This T cell receptor beta chain was found in a study of shared clonotypes between healthy human individuals. Study-wide findings and caveats: Only a few donors were included, so the genetic and exposure-history diversity represented was limited.

The CDR3 extends over 16 amino acids. Germline assignment: CDR1 SGHTA and CDR2 FQGTGA. V lost 5 bases, J lost 2 bases, and 8 bases stayed unmatched. In this sample, this clone turned up once. Its target is not known. The repertoire was sequenced with immunoSEQ multiplex PCR; TCRdb's copy has only in-frame clones and lacks some. The sample carries 2 million to 2.5 million clones, 80% to 95% recorded once. The rearrangement uses TRBV7-3 and TRBJ2-3; TRBD2 aligns across 9 bases. The sequenced sample was naive CD4+ T cells from PBMCs. The sample's subset: CD45RA+ positively selected. The receptor's source is a man aged 18 to 29 in good health. Some clones in this sample may be carry-over from other donors' samples. This chain's CDR3 is CASSPSAGGVTDTQYF. The CDR3 bases are TGTGCCAGCAGCCCGTCAGCGGGAGGCGTCACAGATACGCAGTATTTT.